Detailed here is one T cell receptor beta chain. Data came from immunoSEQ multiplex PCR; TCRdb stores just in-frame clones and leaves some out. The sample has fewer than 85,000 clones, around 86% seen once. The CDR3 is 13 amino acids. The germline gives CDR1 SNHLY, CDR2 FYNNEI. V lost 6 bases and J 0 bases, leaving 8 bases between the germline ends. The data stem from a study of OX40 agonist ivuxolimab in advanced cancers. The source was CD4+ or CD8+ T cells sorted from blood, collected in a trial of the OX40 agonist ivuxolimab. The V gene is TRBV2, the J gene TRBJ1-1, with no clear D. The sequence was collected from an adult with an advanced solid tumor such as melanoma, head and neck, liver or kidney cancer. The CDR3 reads CASSVQMNTEAFF. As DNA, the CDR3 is TGTGCCAGCAGCGTCCAGATGAACACTGAAGCTTTCTTT.